Shown below are 16 T cell receptor beta chains from a single sample sequenced in a study of cytomegalovirus exposure and HLA in healthy donors. Vbeta (60) and Jbeta (13) primers were used in the PCR. Libraries were prepared by immunoSEQ multiplex PCR; TCRdb keeps only in-frame clonotypes and omits some of them. The sample totals tens of thousands of clones. Input material: PBMCs. The receptors shown here come from a male donor in good health and CMV-seropositive.

The chain recombines TRBV5-5 with TRBJ2-7; D possibly corresponds to TRBD1 (6 bases). Germline V CDR1 and CDR2: SGHKS, YYEKEE (reference sequence). CDR3 length equals 15 residues. Deletions cut 3 bases from V and 5 bases from J, with 18 bases between. The CDR3 nucleotides are TGTGCCAGCAGCTCGGTGGGGGCAGGGCAAGACGAGCAGTACTTC. Its translation is CASSSVGAGQDEQYF.

The chain couples TRBV13 to TRBJ2-7; the match to TRBD1 covers 9 bases. V gave up 5 bases and J gave up 4 bases; unmatched junction bases: 6. The CDR3 is made up of 14 amino acids. Germline values: CDR1 PRHDT, CDR2 FYEKMQ (reference sequence). CDR3 sequence: CASSPQGARYEQYF. CDR3 nucleotide sequence: TGTGCCAGCAGCCCACAGGGGGCGAGATACGAGCAGTACTTC.

The V call is TRBV6-1, the J call TRBJ2-1; D is ambiguous. The CDR3 spans 12 residues. Germline CDR1 is MNHNS and CDR2 is SASEGT. The V end lost 4 bases, the J end lost 7 bases, and 8 bases lay between the germline ends. The CDR3 protein is CASSGIENEQFF. CDR3 DNA sequence: TGTGCCAGCAGTGGAATCGAGAATGAGCAGTTCTTC.

Judged by frequency, this clone is medium-sized (0.01 to 0.1%). The chain uses TRBV6-4 and TRBJ1-1; D unclear. CDR3 length equals 13 residues. Germline CDR1 is MRHNA and CDR2 is SNTAGT. Trimming removed 5 bases from V and 2 bases from J, with 9 bases in between. For the CDR3, the DNA is TGTGCCAGCAGTCGGGGTTTCAACACTGAAGCTTTCTTT. As protein: CASSRGFNTEAFF.

The chain combines TRBV5-1 with TRBJ2-5, with 9 bases identical to TRBD1. Germline V gene data show CDR1 as SGHRS and CDR2 as YFSETQ. Trimming removed 3 bases from V and 2 bases from J; junction bases left unmatched: 5. CDR3 length: 15 amino acids. This CDR3 is CASSYAGTGQETQYF. The CDR3 region has the DNA TGCGCCAGCAGCTACGCCGGGACAGGGCAAGAGACCCAGTACTTC.

This chain joins TRBV6-1 and TRBJ2-1; D may be TRBD2 (6 bases). CDR3 length equals 15 residues. V lost 0 bases and J 0 bases, leaving 6 bases between the germline ends. Per the germline V gene, CDR1 is MNHNS and CDR2 is SASEGT. The CDR3 loop is CASSEAGGSYNEQFF. DNA for the CDR3: TGTGCCAGCAGTGAAGCGGGGGGCTCCTACAATGAGCAGTTCTTC.

The V call is TRBV6-1, the J call TRBJ1-1; D is perhaps TRBD1 (6 bases). Germline CDR1 is MNHNS and CDR2 is SASEGT. CDR3 length: 14 residues. V was pared by 2 bases and J by 6 bases, with 13 bases between. In DNA, the CDR3 is TGTGCCAGCAGTGAAATTGTCGCAGGGGCTGAAGCTTTCTTT. Translating it yields CASSEIVAGAEAFF.

The chain combines TRBV7-6 with TRBJ2-1; 9 bases agree with TRBD1. The CDR3 is 15 residues long. V lost 5 bases, J lost 5 bases, and 7 bases stayed unmatched. Per germline, CDR1 SGHVS and CDR2 FNYEAQ. The CDR3 nucleotides are TGTGCCAGCAGCCTCGGGACAGGGAGTGACAATGAGCAGTTCTTC. Its protein is CASSLGTGSDNEQFF.

The J gene is TRBJ2-7, the V gene TRBV5-1; tentatively, D is TRBD1 (7 bases). Trimming pared 3 bases from V and 6 bases from J, leaving 16 bases between. CDR3 length: 14 amino acids. The germline gives CDR1 SGHRS, CDR2 YFSETQ. CDR3 region: CASSSGQTRGEQYF. CDR3 nucleotide sequence: TGCGCCAGCAGCTCGGGACAGACTAGGGGCGAGCAGTACTTC.

This CDR3 is CASSTSVAYEQYF. In nucleotides, the CDR3 is TGTGCCAGCAGTACTAGCGTCGCCTACGAGCAGTACTTC. The rearrangement uses TRBV6-1 and TRBJ2-7; 7 bases match TRBD2. The CDR3 contains 13 residues. Per the germline V gene, CDR1 is MNHNS and CDR2 is SASEGT. V lost 5 bases, J lost 2 bases, and 3 bases stayed unmatched.

The chain recombines TRBV10-3 with TRBJ1-5; no firm D call. The CDR3 runs 14 residues. Germline values: CDR1 ENHRY, CDR2 SYGVKD. Trimming cost V 6 bases and J 5 bases, with 14 bases left between them. Here the CDR3 DNA reads TGTGCCATCAGCGGGGATTTATCCGATCAGCCCCAGCATTTT. This codes for CAISGDLSDQPQHF.

This rearrangement joins TRBV7-9 to TRBJ2-7; TRBD2 agrees at 8 bases. Germline V lookup: CDR1 SEHNR, CDR2 FQNEAQ (reference sequence). The CDR3 runs to 16 residues. V lost 5 bases, J lost 0 bases, and 9 bases stayed unmatched. The CDR3 region is CASSHIAGRHSYEQYF. The CDR3 region has the DNA TGTGCCAGCAGCCACATAGCGGGGAGGCACTCCTACGAGCAGTACTTC.

The V call is TRBV28, the J call TRBJ1-2; D is uncertain. CDR3 size: 16 residues. Trimming took 3 bases from V and 8 from J, leaving 22 bases between them. The germline CDR1 and CDR2 sequences are MDHEN and SYDVKM. CDR3 bases: TGTGCCAGCAGTTTCTTGGTTATTTTAGGGCCGGGGGGCTACACCTTC. Translation gives CASSFLVILGPGGYTF.

This chain uses TRBV5-1 with TRBJ2-7, with a tentative D call TRBD2 (7 bases). Germline V CDR1 and CDR2: SGHRS, YFSETQ. The length of the CDR3 is 13 residues. The ends were cut back, 6 bases at V and 5 bases at J, with 15 bases in the middle. CDR3 sequence (DNA): TGCGCCAGCAATCCGGGGGGCATGAACGAGCAGTACTTC. As protein: CASNPGGMNEQYF. Full variable domain (rest looked up from reference TRBV5-1 and TRBJ2-7): KAGVTQTPRYLIKTRGQQVTLSCSPISGHRSVSWYQQTPGQGLQFLFEYFSETQRNKGNFPGRFSGRQFSNSRSEMNVSTLELGDSALYLCASNPGGMNEQYFGPGTRLTVT.

The chain carries TRBV19 and TRBJ1-2; D perhaps matches TRBD1 (6 bases). Germline V gene lookup returns CDR1 LNHDA and CDR2 SQIVND (reference sequence). The CDR3 extends over 16 amino acids. Trimming stripped 1 base from V and 8 bases from J, with 20 bases between. The DNA for the CDR3 is TGTGCCAGTAGTATAGGGCCTAGGACAGTAAGGAACGGCTACACCTTC. It yields the protein CASSIGPRTVRNGYTF.

The chain recombines TRBV10-3 with TRBJ1-5; D is perhaps TRBD1 (5 bases). There are 16 residues in the CDR3. Germline V gene data show CDR1 as ENHRY and CDR2 as SYGVKD. Trimming cost V 4 bases and J 2 bases, with 15 bases left between them. The CDR3 region is CAISATRAGGNQPQHF. DNA of the CDR3: TGTGCCATCAGTGCGACCAGGGCAGGAGGCAATCAGCCCCAGCATTTT.